The 27 T cell receptor beta chains below were found in one sample sequenced in a study of identifying expanded T cells in peripheral blood. Here immunoSEQ multiplex PCR was the method, and the copy in TCRdb shows in-frame clones only, minus some. This table has around 99,000 clones, about 87% appearing once. Material for sequencing was blood. The receptors were sampled from a person aged 18-70 years in good health.

The chain uses TRBV5-1 and TRBJ2-5; D is unclear. Germline V gene sequence: CDR1 SGHRS, CDR2 YFSETQ. CDR3 length: 14 amino acids. Trimming pared 0 bases from V and 3 bases from J, leaving 9 bases between. CDR3 in DNA: TGCGCCAGCAGCTTGGGCAGCACCGAAGAGACCCAGTACTTC. Amino acids: CASSLGSTEETQYF.

V is TRBV2 and J is TRBJ1-5, with unresolved D. CDR3 size: 14 residues. Germline values: CDR1 SNHLY, CDR2 FYNNEI. V was cut by 6 bases and J by 4 bases, with 13 bases left in between. Written as DNA, the CDR3 is TGTGCCAGCAGGGCCGACCAAGAGAATCAGCCCCAGCATTTT. Translated, it gives CASRADQENQPQHF.

The chain combines TRBV4-2 with TRBJ1-3; unclear D gene. The CDR3 is 15 amino acids. V gave up 0 bases and J gave up 5 bases, with 11 bases separating them. Germline CDR1 and CDR2: LGHNA and YNFKEQ. The chain's CDR3 is CASSQDQDLRNTIYF. The CDR3 coding sequence is TGTGCCAGCAGCCAAGATCAGGACCTTAGAAACACCATATATTTT.

The chain has TRBV6-1 and TRBJ2-7; D call uncertain. CDR3 length: 11 residues. Trimming shortened V by 2 bases and J by 4 bases, and 3 bases separated the two germline ends. Germline-derived CDR1 and CDR2 are MNHNS and SASEGT. The CDR3 region has the DNA TGTGCCAGCAGTGAAATATACGAGCAGTACTTC. Amino acids: CASSEIYEQYF.

The V gene is TRBV7-2, the J gene TRBJ2-1; 12 bases map to TRBD2. CDR1 and CDR2 from the germline V gene are SGHTA and FQGNSA. Losses at the gene ends were 7 bases for V and 7 bases for J; bases not matched to a gene: 8. The CDR3 has 15 residues. For the CDR3, the DNA is TGTGCCAGCACCTCTAGCGGGGGGGTAAGGAATGAGCAGTTCTTC. Its translation: CASTSSGGVRNEQFF.

The rearrangement links TRBV9 to TRBJ1-4, with D hard to call. The germline gives CDR1 SGDLS, CDR2 YYNGEE. The V end was cut by 0 bases, the J end by 6 bases, with 9 bases between. There are 14 residues in the CDR3. This CDR3 reads CASSVGGFDEKLFF. CDR3 in DNA: TGTGCCAGCAGCGTAGGGGGTTTTGATGAAAAACTGTTTTTT.

The chain links TRBV18 to TRBJ2-7, with 7 positions matching TRBD1. CDR1 and CDR2 from the germline V gene are KGHSH and LQKENI. This CDR3 contains 15 residues. V dropped 3 bases and J dropped 5; count of bases not matched to a gene: 10. The CDR3 here is CASSPSTGMGDEQYF. As DNA, the CDR3 is TGTGCCAGCTCACCCTCGACAGGGATGGGCGACGAGCAGTACTTC.

V usage is TRBV5-4 and J usage is TRBJ1-4, with no clear D. Per germline, CDR1 SGHNT and CDR2 YYREEE (reference sequence). V was cut by 4 bases and J by 5 bases, with 6 bases left in between. The CDR3 is made up of 12 amino acids. This CDR3 is CASSLVNEKLFF. CDR3 coding DNA: TGTGCCAGCAGCCTAGTAAATGAAAAACTGTTTTTT.

This chain links TRBV4-3 with TRBJ2-3; TRBD1 is a possible D gene (6 bases). The germline V and J ends were trimmed by 4 bases and 0 bases, with 8 bases remaining between them. The CDR3 extends over 14 amino acids. Germline CDR1 and CDR2: LGHNA and YSLEER. The CDR3 loop reads CASSPDSSTDTQYF. The CDR3 DNA reads TGCGCCAGCAGCCCGGACAGTAGCACAGATACGCAGTATTTT.

The chain recombines TRBV27 with TRBJ2-7; TRBD1 agrees at 9 bases. CDR1 MNHEY and CDR2 SMNVEV come from the germline V gene (reference sequence). V was clipped by 8 bases and J by 5 bases; unmatched bases: 4. This CDR3 is built from 12 residues. CDR3 sequence reads: CASRQGDDEQYF. Here the CDR3 DNA reads TGTGCCAGCCGACAGGGGGACGACGAGCAGTACTTC.

J is TRBJ2-5 and V is TRBV5-1; TRBD1 agrees at 8 bases. V dropped 4 bases and J dropped 5; count of bases not matched to a gene: 13. Germline CDR1 reads SGHRS; CDR2 reads YFSETQ. This CDR3 contains 16 residues. CDR3 in amino acids: CASSTSGRGRGETQYF. DNA for the CDR3: TGCGCCAGCAGCACATCGGGCAGGGGGCGCGGGGAGACCCAGTACTTC.

The chain uses TRBV18 and TRBJ2-2; tentative D call: TRBD1 (5 bases). The CDR3 is made up of 22 amino acids. The V and J ends lost 3 bases and 1 base respectively, with 30 bases between them. Germline V gene data show CDR1 as KGHSH and CDR2 as LQKENI. CDR3 protein: CASSPPQGLELEGEENTGELFF. The CDR3 coding sequence is TGTGCCAGCTCACCCCCTCAGGGTTTGGAACTGGAAGGAGAAGAGAACACCGGGGAGCTGTTTTTT.

This rearrangement joins TRBV11-2 to TRBJ2-3; 10 nucleotides match TRBD1. CDR3 length: 13 amino acids. After removal of 6 bases from V and 14 bases from J, the junction contained 11 bases not matched to a gene. Germline CDR1 is SGHAT and CDR2 is FQNNGV. Here the CDR3 DNA reads TGTGCCAGCAGTTTTCAACCGGGACAGGGGCTGTATTTT. Translated, it gives CASSFQPGQGLYF.

This clone was recorded once. V gene TRBV28 combines with J gene TRBJ2-7; D possibly matches TRBD1 or TRBD2 (5 bases each). Deletions cut 5 bases from V and 3 bases from J, with 14 bases between. The CDR3 covers 14 residues. CDR1 is MDHEN, CDR2 SYDVKM, per germline. CDR3 protein: CASSLNQGRYEQYF. The DNA for the CDR3 is TGTGCCAGCAGTCTTAACCAGGGACGCTACGAGCAGTACTTC.

The gene calls are TRBV7-8 and TRBJ2-1, with no clear D. Germline V gives CDR1 SGHVS, CDR2 FQNEAQ. The CDR3 covers 14 residues. V was cut by 0 bases and J by 6 bases, with 9 bases left in between. CDR3 in DNA: TGTGCCAGCAGCTTAGCGTCACGGGTCAATGAGCAGTTCTTC. It is translated as CASSLASRVNEQFF.

This clone turned up a few times. This sequence joins TRBV10-3 and TRBJ2-5; TRBD2 might be the D (6 bases). Trimming cost V 8 bases and J 0 bases, with 16 bases left between them. This CDR3 has 15 amino acids. CDR1 ENHRY and CDR2 SYGVKD come from the germline V gene. CDR3 residues: CAIRGDGGYQETQYF. DNA for the CDR3: TGTGCCATCCGTGGGGACGGAGGGTACCAAGAGACCCAGTACTTC.

The chain is built from TRBV7-2 and TRBJ2-1, with D unresolved. The germline V and J ends were trimmed by 1 base and 6 bases, with 4 bases remaining between them. Germline CDR1 reads SGHTA; CDR2 reads FQGNSA. This CDR3 has 12 amino acids. DNA for the CDR3: TGTGCCAGCAGCTTAGATGGCAATGAGCAGTTCTTC. It encodes CASSLDGNEQFF.

In this sample, this clone turned up once. This chain connects TRBV7-3 to TRBJ1-2; D not certain. V lost 4 bases and J lost 4, with 10 bases in between. Germline V CDR1 and CDR2: SGHTA, FQGTGA. The CDR3 has 13 residues. CDR3 residues: CASSSSHGYGYTF. DNA of the CDR3: TGTGCCAGCAGCTCCTCCCATGGCTATGGCTACACCTTC.

This clone was seen a few times. This sequence joins TRBV5-1 and TRBJ2-5, with TRBD2 matching 7 bases. Losses at the gene ends were 4 bases for V and 1 base for J; bases not matched to a gene: 7. Germline V gene data show CDR1 as SGHRS and CDR2 as YFSETQ. This CDR3 contains 15 residues. The CDR3 nucleotides read TGCGCCAGCAGCCCGGAGACTAGCTTCCAAGAGACCCAGTACTTC. This codes for CASSPETSFQETQYF.

The V call is TRBV7-9, the J call TRBJ1-5; 9 bases fit TRBD1. The CDR3 length is 15 residues. J gave up 1 base and V 5 bases, and 3 bases lay outside the gene matches. Germline values: CDR1 SEHNR, CDR2 FQNEAQ (reference sequence). The CDR3, as DNA: TGTGCCAGCAGCCTGGACAGGGGCAGCAATCAGCCCCAGCATTTT. This sequence encodes CASSLDRGSNQPQHF. Looking up the rest from reference TRBV7-9 and TRBJ1-5 gives the full variable domain: DTGVSQNPRHKITKRGQNVTFRCDPISEHNRLYWYRQTLGQGPEFLTYFQNEAQLEKSRLLSDRFSAERPKGSFSTLEIQRTEQGDSAMYLCASSLDRGSNQPQHFGDGTRLSIL.

Only one count was recorded for this clone. This chain joins TRBV27 and TRBJ2-1; 8 bases are a match to TRBD2. This CDR3 has 15 amino acids. The trim removed 7 bases at V and 5 bases at J, leaving 10 bases unmatched. Germline CDR1 and CDR2: MNHEY and SMNVEV (reference sequence). The CDR3 spells CASKRREGLDNEQFF. DNA for the CDR3: TGTGCCAGCAAACGTCGGGAGGGCCTCGACAATGAGCAGTTCTTC.

This clone was seen a handful of times. The J gene is TRBJ1-5, the V gene TRBV15; D call uncertain. V was cut by 0 bases and J by 2 bases, with 8 bases left in between. Germline V gives CDR1 LNHNV, CDR2 YYDKDF (reference sequence). This CDR3 has 15 residues. The CDR3, as DNA: TGTGCCACCAGCAGAGAATTGGCCGGCAATCAGCCCCAGCATTTT. It yields the protein CATSRELAGNQPQHF.

The chain has TRBV19 and TRBJ2-5; possibly TRBD2 for D (5 bases). The CDR3 has 13 amino acids. Trimming removed 10 bases at V and 4 bases at J, with 16 bases between. The germline CDR1 and CDR2 sequences are LNHDA and SQIVND (reference sequence). CDR3 in amino acids: CATRREYGETQYF. CDR3 coding DNA: TGTGCCACAAGAAGGGAGTACGGAGAGACCCAGTACTTC.

This chain joins TRBV15 and TRBJ1-2, with a weak D call TRBD1 (5 bases). Germline V gives CDR1 LNHNV, CDR2 YYDKDF (reference sequence). The ends were cut back, 5 bases at V and 2 bases at J, with 6 bases in the middle. The length of the CDR3 is 12 residues. CDR3 nucleotides: TGTGCCACCAGCGAGGGGAACTATGGCTACACCTTC. It codes for CATSEGNYGYTF.

In nucleotides, the CDR3 is TGTGCCAGCAGCTTAGTGGGGCTCTCTGGGGCCAACGTCCTGACTTTC. Its protein is CASSLVGLSGANVLTF. The V gene is TRBV7-8, the J gene TRBJ2-6; D might be TRBD1 (5 bases). The V end was cut by 1 base, the J end by 0 bases, with 7 bases between. This CDR3 comprises 16 residues. Germline CDR1 reads SGHVS; CDR2 reads FQNEAQ.

The V call is TRBV6-6, the J call TRBJ2-1; 7 bases align to TRBD1. The V segment lost 5 bases and the J segment 3 bases; nucleotides outside the gene matches: 7. Germline V gives CDR1 MNHNY, CDR2 SVGAGI (reference sequence). The CDR3 consists of 15 residues. This CDR3 reads CASSVSGQSYNEQFF. The CDR3 DNA reads as TGTGCCAGCAGTGTTTCGGGACAGAGCTACAATGAGCAGTTCTTC.

The chain links TRBV18 to TRBJ2-5; D possibly matches TRBD1 or TRBD2 (6 bases each). Germline CDR1 reads KGHSH; CDR2 reads LQKENI. V dropped 3 bases and J dropped 4 bases, with 15 bases sitting between them. The CDR3 has 15 residues. The chain's CDR3 is CASSPRGGGLETQYF. In DNA, the CDR3 is TGTGCCAGCTCACCGCGCGGAGGGGGGTTAGAGACCCAGTACTTC.